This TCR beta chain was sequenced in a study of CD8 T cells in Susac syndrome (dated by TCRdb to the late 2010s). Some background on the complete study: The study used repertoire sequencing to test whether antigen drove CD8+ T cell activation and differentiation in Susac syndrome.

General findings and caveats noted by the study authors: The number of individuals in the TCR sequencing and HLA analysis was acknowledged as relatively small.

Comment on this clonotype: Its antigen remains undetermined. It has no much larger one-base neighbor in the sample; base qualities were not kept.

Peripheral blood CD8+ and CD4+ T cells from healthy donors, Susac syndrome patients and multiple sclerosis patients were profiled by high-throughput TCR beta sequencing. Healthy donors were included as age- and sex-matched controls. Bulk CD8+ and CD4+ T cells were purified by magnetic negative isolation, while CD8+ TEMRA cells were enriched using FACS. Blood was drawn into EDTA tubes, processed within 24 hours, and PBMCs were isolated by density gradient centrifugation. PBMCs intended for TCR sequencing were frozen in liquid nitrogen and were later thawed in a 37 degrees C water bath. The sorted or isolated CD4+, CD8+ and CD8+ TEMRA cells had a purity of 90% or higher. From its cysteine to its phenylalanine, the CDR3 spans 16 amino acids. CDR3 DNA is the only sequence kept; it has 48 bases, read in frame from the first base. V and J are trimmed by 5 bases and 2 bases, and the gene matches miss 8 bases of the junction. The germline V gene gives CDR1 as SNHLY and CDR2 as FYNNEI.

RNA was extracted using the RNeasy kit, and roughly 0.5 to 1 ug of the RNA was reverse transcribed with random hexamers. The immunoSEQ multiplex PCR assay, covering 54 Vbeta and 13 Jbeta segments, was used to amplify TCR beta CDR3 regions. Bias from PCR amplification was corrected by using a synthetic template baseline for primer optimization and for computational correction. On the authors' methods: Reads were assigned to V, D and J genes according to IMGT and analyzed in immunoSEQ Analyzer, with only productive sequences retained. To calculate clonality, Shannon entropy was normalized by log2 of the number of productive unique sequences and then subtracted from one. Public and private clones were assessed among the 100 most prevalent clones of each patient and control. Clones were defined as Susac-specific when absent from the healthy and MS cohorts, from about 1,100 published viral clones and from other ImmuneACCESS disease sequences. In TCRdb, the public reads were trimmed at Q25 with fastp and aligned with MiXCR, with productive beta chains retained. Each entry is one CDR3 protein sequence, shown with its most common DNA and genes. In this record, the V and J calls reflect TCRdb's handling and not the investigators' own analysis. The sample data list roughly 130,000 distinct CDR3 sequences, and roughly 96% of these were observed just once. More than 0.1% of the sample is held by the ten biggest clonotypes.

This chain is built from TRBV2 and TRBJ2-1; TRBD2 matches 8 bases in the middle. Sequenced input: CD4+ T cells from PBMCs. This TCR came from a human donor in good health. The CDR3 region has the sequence CASSSSGNYPYNEQFF. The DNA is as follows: TGTGCCAGCAGTAGTAGCGGGAATTACCCCTACAATGAGCAGTTCTTC.